These T cell receptor beta chains were read from a single sample in a study of T cells in Graves' hyperthyroidism and ophthalmopathy. In TCRdb, the multiplex PCR reads were re-called with MiXCR into one record per CDR3 protein. The sample gives more than 300,000 distinct CDR3 sequences, approximately 18% of which show up once; over 35% is in the top ten. The sample was blood. These receptor sequences come from a man aged 18 to 30 with Graves' ophthalmopathy. Each CDR3 is given without its conserved first and last residue. Rows may omit the clone size; those that give it use once, few, many or a size class.

v_call clone_size cdr3_aa
TRBV24-1 NA ATSATLAGGSTDTQY
TRBV7-8 few ASSPALVAGTGQFGYT
TRBV19 NA ASSVLAGGLYNEQF
TRBV9 NA ASSVGAVNQPQH
TRBV18 NA ASSLSLVGGNQPQH
TRBV5-1 many ASSSLGQNSPLH
TRBV7-9 many ASGANTEAF
TRBV10-3 few AIREGAYEQY
TRBV11-2 many ASSLGGGGPGTDTQY
TRBV12-3/TRBV12-4 few ASSPGPPNSGANVLT
TRBV2 many ASMGAQGLEQF
TRBV11-2 NA ASSSIDFTEASYNSPLH
TRBV5-1 many ASSLVPQAENEQF
TRBV7-8 many ASTGDQAPTEAF
TRBV6-2/TRBV6-3 NA ASSLHGTGNQPQH
TRBV10-3 many AISESFRNTEAF
TRBV3-1 many ASSHLTGGPRDEQF
TRBV7-8 NA ASSLANRAGSPLH
TRBV5-8 few ASSLGPDGELF
TRBV6-1 many ASSATGSSSYEQY
TRBV12-3/TRBV12-4 NA ASKLAGGLTREKLF
TRBV10-3 many AISESLAGGLGDTQY
TRBV5-1 NA ASSLDRRGTGELF
TRBV7-9 NA ASSLGTGGTEKLF
TRBV7-3 many ASSFSALGAKDEQF
TRBV18 few ASSPKVESYGYT